One and the same sample provided the 8 T cell receptor beta chains below, sequenced in a study of control samples from healthy donors and cancer patients. This table comes from immunoSEQ multiplex PCR, and its TCRdb copy is limited to in-frame clones, with some not included. The sample yields some 130,000 clones, 80% to 95% seen once. Sequencing was carried out using blood. These receptor sequences come from a man aged 18 to 29 in good health.

The gene calls are TRBV7-9 and TRBJ2-7; D is perhaps TRBD1 or TRBD2 (6 bases each). Trimming stripped 7 bases from V and 1 base from J, with 23 bases between. The CDR3 runs to 17 residues. The germline V gene has CDR1 SEHNR and CDR2 FQNEAQ (reference sequence). The CDR3 coding sequence is TGTGCCAGCACCCTATGGGGGGCCAGGGATAGTTCCTACGAGCAGTACTTC. Protein sequence: CASTLWGARDSSYEQYF.

This clone was counted a single time. The chain carries TRBV6-5 and TRBJ2-7; 10 bases map to TRBD1. There are 13 residues in the CDR3. Germline V gene data show CDR1 as MNHEY and CDR2 as SVGAGI. V lost 7 bases to trimming and J lost 7 bases; unmatched junction nucleotides: 7. CDR3 DNA sequence: TGTGCCAGCACAGGACAGGGGGTAAAAGAGCAGTACTTC. Translation gives CASTGQGVKEQYF.

The rearrangement uses TRBV6-1 and TRBJ1-2; D not certain. This CDR3 is built from 13 residues. The germline V gene has CDR1 MNHNS and CDR2 SASEGT. The germline V and J ends were trimmed by 2 bases and 3 bases, with 7 bases remaining between them. CDR3 nucleotides: TGTGCCAGCAGTGAATATGTATACTATGGCTACACCTTC. It translates to CASSEYVYYGYTF.

This sequence joins TRBV9 and TRBJ1-2; TRBD1 agrees at 7 bases. The CDR3 contains 13 residues. CDR1 is SGDLS and CDR2 is YYNGEE in the germline V gene. Germline trimming cut 3 bases from V and 4 bases from J; bases unmatched to any gene: 3. As DNA, the CDR3 is TGTGCCAGCAGCGGACAGGGCCCCTATGGCTACACCTTC. Protein sequence: CASSGQGPYGYTF.

The J gene is TRBJ1-6, the V gene TRBV7-9; D gene unclear. V lost 1 base and J 8 bases, leaving 24 bases between the germline ends. This CDR3 spans 19 amino acids. The germline CDR1 and CDR2 sequences are SEHNR and FQNEAQ (reference sequence). The CDR3 nucleotides are TGTGCCAGCAGCTTAGTGACCTCCCCGGGGATATATATCGATTCACCCCTCCACTTT. Translated: CASSLVTSPGIYIDSPLHF.

The chain couples TRBV4-2 to TRBJ1-1; D may be TRBD1 (5 bases). Looked up from germline, CDR1 is LGHNA and CDR2 is YNFKEQ. The V and J ends lost 4 bases and 5 bases respectively, with 14 bases between them. The CDR3 has 14 amino acids. The CDR3 is CASSPGWGSTEAFF. The CDR3 DNA reads as TGTGCCAGCAGCCCAGGGTGGGGGAGTACTGAAGCTTTCTTT.

The chain employs TRBV30 and TRBJ2-3; no firm D call. Germline-derived CDR1 and CDR2 are GTSNPN and SVGIG (reference sequence). Trimming cost V 2 bases and J 5 bases, with 11 bases left between them. This CDR3 is built from 13 residues. CDR3 bases: TGTGCCTGGAGTACCTTAGTACGAGATACGCAGTATTTT. This encodes CAWSTLVRDTQYF.

This clone appeared once. The V gene is TRBV4-1, the J gene TRBJ2-4; no clear D. The CDR3 extends over 10 amino acids. Germline loops: CDR1 MGHRA, CDR2 YSYEKL. Between the trimmed V and J ends, which lost 9 bases and 6 bases, there was a span of 6 bases. The CDR3 sequence is CASSGNIQYF. CDR3 bases: TGCGCCAGTTCCGGAAACATTCAGTACTTC.